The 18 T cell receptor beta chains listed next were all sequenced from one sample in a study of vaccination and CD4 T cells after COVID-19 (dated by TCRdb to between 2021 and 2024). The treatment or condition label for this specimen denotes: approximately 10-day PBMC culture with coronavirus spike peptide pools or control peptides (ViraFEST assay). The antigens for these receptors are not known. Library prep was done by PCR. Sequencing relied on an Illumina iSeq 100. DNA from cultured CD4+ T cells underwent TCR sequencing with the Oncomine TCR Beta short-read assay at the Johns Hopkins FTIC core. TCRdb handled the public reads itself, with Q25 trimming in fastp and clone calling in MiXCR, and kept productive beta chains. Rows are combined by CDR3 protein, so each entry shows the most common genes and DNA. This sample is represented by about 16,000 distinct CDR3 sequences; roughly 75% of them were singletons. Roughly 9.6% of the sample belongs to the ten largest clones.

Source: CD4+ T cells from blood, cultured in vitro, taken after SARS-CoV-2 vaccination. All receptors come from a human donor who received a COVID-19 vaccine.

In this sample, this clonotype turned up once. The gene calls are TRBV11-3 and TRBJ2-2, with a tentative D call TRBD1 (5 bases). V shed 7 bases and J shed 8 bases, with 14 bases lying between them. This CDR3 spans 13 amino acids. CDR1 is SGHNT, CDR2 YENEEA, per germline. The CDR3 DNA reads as TGTGCCAGCAACAAGGTGGGGCCGGGGGAGCTGTTTTTT. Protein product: CASNKVGPGELFF. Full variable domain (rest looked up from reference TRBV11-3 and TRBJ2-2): EAGVVQSPRYKIIEKKQPVAFWCNPISGHNTLYWYLQNLGQGPELLIRYENEEAVDDSQLPKDRFSAERLKGVDSTLKIQPAELGDSAVYLCASNKVGPGELFFGEGSRLTVL.

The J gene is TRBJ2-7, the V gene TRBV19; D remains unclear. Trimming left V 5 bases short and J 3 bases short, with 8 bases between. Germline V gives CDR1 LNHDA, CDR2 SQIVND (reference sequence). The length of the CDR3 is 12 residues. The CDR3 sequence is CASSPSNYEQYF. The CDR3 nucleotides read TGTGCCAGTAGTCCATCCAACTACGAGCAGTACTTC.

The DNA for the CDR3 is TGCAGTGCTAGACCTGGGGTTGGGGCCAAAAACATTCAGTACTTC. Amino acid sequence: CSARPGVGAKNIQYF. This chain connects TRBV20-1 to TRBJ2-4, with no clear D. V gave up 2 bases and J gave up 1 base, with 12 bases separating them. Per germline, CDR1 DFQATT and CDR2 SNEGSKA (reference sequence). CDR3 length: 15 amino acids.

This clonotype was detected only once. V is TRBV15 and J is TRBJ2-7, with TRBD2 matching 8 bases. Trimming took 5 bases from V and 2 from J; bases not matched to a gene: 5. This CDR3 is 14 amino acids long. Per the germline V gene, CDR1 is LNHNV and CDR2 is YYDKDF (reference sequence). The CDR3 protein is CATSWRGAPYEQYF. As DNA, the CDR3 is TGTGCCACCAGCTGGCGGGGGGCCCCCTACGAGCAGTACTTC.

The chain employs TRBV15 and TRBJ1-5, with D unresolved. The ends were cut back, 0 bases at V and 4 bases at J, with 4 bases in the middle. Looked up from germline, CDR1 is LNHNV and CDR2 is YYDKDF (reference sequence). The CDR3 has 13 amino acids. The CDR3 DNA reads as TGTGCCACCAGCAGAGATCAAAATCAGCCCCAGCATTTT. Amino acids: CATSRDQNQPQHF.

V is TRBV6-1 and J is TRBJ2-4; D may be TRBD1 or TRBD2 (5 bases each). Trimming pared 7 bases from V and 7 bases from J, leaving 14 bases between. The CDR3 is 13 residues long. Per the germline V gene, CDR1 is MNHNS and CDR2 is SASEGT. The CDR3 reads CASTPSRDNIQYF. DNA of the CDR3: TGTGCCAGCACGCCTTCCAGGGACAACATTCAGTACTTC.

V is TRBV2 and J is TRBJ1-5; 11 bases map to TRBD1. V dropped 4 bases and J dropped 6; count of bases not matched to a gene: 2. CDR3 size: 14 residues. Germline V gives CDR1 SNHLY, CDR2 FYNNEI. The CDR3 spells CASSGGTGGQPQHF. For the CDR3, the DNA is TGTGCCAGCAGTGGGGGGACAGGGGGTCAGCCCCAGCATTTT.

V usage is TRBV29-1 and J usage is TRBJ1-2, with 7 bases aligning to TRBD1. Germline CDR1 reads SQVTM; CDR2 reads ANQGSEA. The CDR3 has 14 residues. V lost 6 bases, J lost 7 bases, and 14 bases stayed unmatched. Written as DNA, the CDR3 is TGCAGCGTCACCGGGGGGGGAACAGGGGTTGGCTACACCTTC. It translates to CSVTGGGTGVGYTF.

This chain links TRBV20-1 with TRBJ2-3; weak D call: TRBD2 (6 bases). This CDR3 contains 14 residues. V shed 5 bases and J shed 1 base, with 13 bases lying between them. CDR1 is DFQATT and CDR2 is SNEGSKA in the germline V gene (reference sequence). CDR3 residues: CSAHSGRGTDTQYF. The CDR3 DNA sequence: TGCAGTGCTCATAGCGGACGAGGCACAGATACGCAGTATTTT.

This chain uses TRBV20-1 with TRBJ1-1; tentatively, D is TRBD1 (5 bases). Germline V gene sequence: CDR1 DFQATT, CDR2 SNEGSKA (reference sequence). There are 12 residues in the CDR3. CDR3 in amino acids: CRVTRGDTEAFF. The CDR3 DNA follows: TGCAGAGTCACACGGGGCGACACTGAAGCTTTCTTT.

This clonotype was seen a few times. The CDR3 DNA follows: TGTGCCACCAGCAGAGATTTACCGGGACTAGCGACAGATACGCAGTATTTT. Translated: CATSRDLPGLATDTQYF. V gene TRBV15 combines with J gene TRBJ2-3, with 10 nucleotides matching TRBD2. Germline CDR1 and CDR2: LNHNV and YYDKDF (reference sequence). V shed 0 bases, J shed 3 bases, and the junction held 6 bases outside the gene matches. This CDR3 has 17 amino acids.

The CDR3: CASSQGRGSYEQYF. CDR3 nucleotide sequence: TGTGCCAGCAGCCAAGGGAGGGGCTCCTACGAGCAGTACTTC. This chain uses TRBV6-1 with TRBJ2-7; 7 nucleotides line up with TRBD2. Germline V gives CDR1 MNHNS, CDR2 SASEGT. The CDR3 extends over 14 amino acids. Trimming cost V 6 bases and J 0 bases; bases outside gene matches: 5.

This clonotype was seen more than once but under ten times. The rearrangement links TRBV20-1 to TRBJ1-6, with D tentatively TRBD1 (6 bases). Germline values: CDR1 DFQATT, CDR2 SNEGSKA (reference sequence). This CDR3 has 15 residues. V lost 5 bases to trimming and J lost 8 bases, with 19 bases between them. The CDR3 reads CSAEGGGLGDSPLHF. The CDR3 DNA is TGCAGTGCTGAGGGGGGGGGTCTTGGAGATTCACCCCTCCACTTT.

As DNA, the CDR3 is TGTGCCAGCAGTTCCGAGCGGGGGGGCGGGAATGAGCAGTTCTTC. This encodes CASSSERGGGNEQFF. The rearrangement uses TRBV27 and TRBJ2-1, with TRBD2 identical over 10 bases. Germline V lookup: CDR1 MNHEY, CDR2 SMNVEV (reference sequence). V gave up 4 bases and J gave up 7 bases; unmatched junction bases: 7. This CDR3 spans 15 amino acids.

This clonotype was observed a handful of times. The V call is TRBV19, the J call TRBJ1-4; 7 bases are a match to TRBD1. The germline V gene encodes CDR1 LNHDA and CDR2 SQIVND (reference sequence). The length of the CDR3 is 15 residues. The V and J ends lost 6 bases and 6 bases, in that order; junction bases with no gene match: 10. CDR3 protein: CASSRRGTVDEKLFF. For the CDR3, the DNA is TGTGCCAGTAGCAGGCGAGGGACAGTGGATGAAAAACTGTTTTTT.

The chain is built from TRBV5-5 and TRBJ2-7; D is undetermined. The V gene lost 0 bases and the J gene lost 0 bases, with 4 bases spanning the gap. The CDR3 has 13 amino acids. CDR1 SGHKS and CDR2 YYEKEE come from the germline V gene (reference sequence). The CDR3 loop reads CASSLVPSYEQYF. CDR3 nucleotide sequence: TGTGCCAGCAGCTTGGTCCCCTCCTACGAGCAGTACTTC.

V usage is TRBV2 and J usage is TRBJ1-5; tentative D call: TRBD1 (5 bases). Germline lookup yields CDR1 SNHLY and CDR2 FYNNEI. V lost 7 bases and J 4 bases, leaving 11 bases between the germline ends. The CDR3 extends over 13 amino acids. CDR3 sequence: CASMMGVNQPQHF. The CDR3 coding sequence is TGTGCCAGCATGATGGGGGTGAATCAGCCCCAGCATTTT.

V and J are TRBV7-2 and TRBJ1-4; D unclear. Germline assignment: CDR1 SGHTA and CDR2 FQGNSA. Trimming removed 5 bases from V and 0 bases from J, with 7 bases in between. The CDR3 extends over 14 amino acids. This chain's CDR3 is CASSADATNEKLFF. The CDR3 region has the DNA TGTGCCAGCAGCGCAGACGCAACTAATGAAAAACTGTTTTTT.